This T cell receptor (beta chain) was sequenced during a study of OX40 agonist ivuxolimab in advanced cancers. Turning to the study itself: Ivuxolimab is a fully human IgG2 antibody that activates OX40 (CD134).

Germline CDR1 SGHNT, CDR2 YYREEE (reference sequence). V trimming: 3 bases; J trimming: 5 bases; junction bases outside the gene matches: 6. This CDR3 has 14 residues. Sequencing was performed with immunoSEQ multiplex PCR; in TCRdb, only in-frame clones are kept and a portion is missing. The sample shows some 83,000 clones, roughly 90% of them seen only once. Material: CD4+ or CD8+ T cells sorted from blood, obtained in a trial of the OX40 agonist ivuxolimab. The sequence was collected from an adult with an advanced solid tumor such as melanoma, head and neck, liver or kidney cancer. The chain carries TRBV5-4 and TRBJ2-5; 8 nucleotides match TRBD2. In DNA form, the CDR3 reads TGTGCCAGCAGCTGGAGAGCGGGAGAGGAGACCCAGTACTTC. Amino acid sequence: CASSWRAGEETQYF.